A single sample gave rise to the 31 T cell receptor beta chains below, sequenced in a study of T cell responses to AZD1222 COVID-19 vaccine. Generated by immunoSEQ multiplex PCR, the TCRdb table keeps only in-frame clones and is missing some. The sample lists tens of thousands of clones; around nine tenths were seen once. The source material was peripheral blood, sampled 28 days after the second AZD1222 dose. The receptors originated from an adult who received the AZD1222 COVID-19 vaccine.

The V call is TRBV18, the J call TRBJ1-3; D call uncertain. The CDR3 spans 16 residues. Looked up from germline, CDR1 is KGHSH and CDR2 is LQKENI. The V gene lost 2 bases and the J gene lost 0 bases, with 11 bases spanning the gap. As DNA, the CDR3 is TGTGCCAGCTCACCAAACAGCGCCGACTCTGGAAACACCATATATTTT. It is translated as CASSPNSADSGNTIYF.

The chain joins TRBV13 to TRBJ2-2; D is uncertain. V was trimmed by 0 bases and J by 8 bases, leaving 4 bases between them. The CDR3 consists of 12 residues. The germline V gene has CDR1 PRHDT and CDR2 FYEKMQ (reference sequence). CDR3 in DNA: TGTGCCAGCAGCTTAGGGGTTGGGGAGCTGTTTTTT. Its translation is CASSLGVGELFF.

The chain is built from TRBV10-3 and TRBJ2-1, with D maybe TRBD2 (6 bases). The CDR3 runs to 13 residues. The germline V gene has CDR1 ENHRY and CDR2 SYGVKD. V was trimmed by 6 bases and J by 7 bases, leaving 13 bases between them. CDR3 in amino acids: CAISRTNNNEQFF. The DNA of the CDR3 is TGTGCCATCAGCCGGACTAATAATAATGAGCAGTTCTTC.

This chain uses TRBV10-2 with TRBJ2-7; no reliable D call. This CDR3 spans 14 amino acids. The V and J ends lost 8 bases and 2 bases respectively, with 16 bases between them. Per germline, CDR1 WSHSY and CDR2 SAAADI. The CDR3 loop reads CASHLRTDAYEQYF. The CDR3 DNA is TGCGCCAGCCATCTTCGGACGGACGCCTACGAGCAGTACTTC.

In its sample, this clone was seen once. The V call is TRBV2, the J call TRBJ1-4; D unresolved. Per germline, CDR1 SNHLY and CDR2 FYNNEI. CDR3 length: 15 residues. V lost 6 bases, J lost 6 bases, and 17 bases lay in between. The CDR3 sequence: CASRGSGGAHEKLFF. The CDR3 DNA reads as TGTGCCAGCAGGGGCTCAGGAGGCGCTCATGAAAAACTGTTTTTT.

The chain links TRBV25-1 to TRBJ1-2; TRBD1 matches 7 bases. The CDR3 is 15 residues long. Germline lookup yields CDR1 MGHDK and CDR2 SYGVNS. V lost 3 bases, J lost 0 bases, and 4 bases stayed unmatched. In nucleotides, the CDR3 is TGTGCCAGCAGTGACCGGGGACAGACTAACTATGGCTACACCTTC. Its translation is CASSDRGQTNYGYTF.

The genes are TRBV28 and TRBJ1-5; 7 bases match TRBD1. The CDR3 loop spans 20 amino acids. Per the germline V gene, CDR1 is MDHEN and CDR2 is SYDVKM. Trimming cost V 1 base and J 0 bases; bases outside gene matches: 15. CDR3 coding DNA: TGTGCCAGCAGTTTATTATTCGGAGGGGGCGGAGGATATAGCAATCAGCCCCAGCATTTT. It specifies CASSLLFGGGGGYSNQPQHF. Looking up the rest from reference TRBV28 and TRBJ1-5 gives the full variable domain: DVKVTQSSRYLVKRTGEKVFLECVQDMDHENMFWYRQDPGLGLRLIYFSYDVKMKEKGDIPEGYSVSREKKERFSLILESASTNQTSMYLCASSLLFGGGGGYSNQPQHFGDGTRLSIL.

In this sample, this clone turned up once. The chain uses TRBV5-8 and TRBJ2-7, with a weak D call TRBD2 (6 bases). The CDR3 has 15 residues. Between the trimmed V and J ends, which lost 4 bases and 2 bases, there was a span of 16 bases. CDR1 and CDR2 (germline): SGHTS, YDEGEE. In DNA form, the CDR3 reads TGTGCCAGCAGCCGCGGGGCACCGTCGACCTACGAGCAGTACTTC. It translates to CASSRGAPSTYEQYF. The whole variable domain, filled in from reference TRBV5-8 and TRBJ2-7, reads EAGVTQSPTHLIKTRGQQATLRCSPISGHTSVYWYQQALGLGLQFLLWYDEGEERNRGNFPPRFSGRQFPNYSSELNVNALELEDSALYLCASSRGAPSTYEQYFGPGTRLTVT.

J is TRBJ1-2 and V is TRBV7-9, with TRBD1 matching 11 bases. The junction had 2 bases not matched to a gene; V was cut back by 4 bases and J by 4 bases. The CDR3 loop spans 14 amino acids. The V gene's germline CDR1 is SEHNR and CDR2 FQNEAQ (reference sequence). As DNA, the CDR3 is TGTGCCAGCAGCTCGGGACAGGGGGGCTATGGCTACACCTTC. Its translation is CASSSGQGGYGYTF.

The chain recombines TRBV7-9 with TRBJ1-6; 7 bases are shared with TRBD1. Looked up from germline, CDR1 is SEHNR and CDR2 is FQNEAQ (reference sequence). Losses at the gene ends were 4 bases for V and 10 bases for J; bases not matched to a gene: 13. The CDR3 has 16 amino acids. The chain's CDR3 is CASSYETGYLKSPLHF. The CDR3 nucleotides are TGTGCCAGCAGCTACGAGACAGGGTACCTGAAGTCACCCCTCCACTTT.

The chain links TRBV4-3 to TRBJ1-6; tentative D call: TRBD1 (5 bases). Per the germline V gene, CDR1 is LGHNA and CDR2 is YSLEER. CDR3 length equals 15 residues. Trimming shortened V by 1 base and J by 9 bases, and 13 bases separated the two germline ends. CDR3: CASSQVGGGASPLHF. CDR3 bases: TGCGCCAGCAGCCAAGTGGGGGGAGGAGCTTCACCCCTCCACTTT.

CDR3 nucleotides: TGCGCCAGCAGCGATCGGACAGGGGGCGCGCATGAAAAACTGTTTTTT. It codes for CASSDRTGGAHEKLFF. V usage is TRBV10-2 and J usage is TRBJ1-4, with 11 bases matching TRBD1. The CDR3 spans 16 residues. CDR1 and CDR2 (germline): WSHSY, SAAADI. J lost 6 bases, V lost 6 bases, and 9 bases had no gene match.

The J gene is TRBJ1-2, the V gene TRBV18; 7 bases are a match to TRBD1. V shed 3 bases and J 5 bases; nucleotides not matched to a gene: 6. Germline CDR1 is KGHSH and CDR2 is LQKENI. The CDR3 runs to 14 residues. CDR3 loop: CASSPGTELYGYTF. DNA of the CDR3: TGTGCCAGCTCACCTGGGACAGAACTTTATGGCTACACCTTC. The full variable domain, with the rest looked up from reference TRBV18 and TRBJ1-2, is NAGVMQNPRHLVRRRGQEARLRCSPMKGHSHVYWYRQLPEEGLKFMVYLQKENIIDESGMPKERFSAEFPKEGPSILRIQQVVRGDSAAYFCASSPGTELYGYTFGSGTRLTVV.

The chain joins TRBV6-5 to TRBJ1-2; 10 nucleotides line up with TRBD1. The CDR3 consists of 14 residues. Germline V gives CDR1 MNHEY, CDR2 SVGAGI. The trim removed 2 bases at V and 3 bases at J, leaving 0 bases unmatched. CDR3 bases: TGTGCCAGCAGTTACGGGACAGGGGACTATGGCTACACCTTC. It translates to CASSYGTGDYGYTF.

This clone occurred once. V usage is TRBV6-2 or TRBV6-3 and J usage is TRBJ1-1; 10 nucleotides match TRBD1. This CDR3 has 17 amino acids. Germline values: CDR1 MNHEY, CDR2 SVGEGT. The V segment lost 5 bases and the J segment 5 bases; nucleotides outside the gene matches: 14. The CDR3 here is CASSPRQGAWRLTEAFF. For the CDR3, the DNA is TGTGCCAGCAGTCCCAGACAGGGGGCCTGGAGACTTACTGAAGCTTTCTTT.

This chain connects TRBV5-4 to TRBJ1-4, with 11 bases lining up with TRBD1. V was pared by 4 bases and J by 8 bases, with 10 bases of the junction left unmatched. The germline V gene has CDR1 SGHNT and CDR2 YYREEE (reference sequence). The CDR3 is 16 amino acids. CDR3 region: CASSEGQGATGEKLFF. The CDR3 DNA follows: TGTGCCAGCAGCGAAGGACAGGGGGCGACTGGGGAAAAACTGTTTTTT.

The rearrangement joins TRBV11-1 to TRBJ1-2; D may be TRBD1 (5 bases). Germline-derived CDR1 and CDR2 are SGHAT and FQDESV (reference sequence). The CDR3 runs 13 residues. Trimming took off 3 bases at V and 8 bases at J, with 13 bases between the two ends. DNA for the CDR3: TGTGCCAGCAGCTTTGAACCACGGGGCGGCTACACCTTC. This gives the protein CASSFEPRGGYTF. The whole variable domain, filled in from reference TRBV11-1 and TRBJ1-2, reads EAEVAQSPRYKITEKSQAVAFWCDPISGHATLYWYRQILGQGPELLVQFQDESVVDDSQLPKDRFSAERLKGVDSTLKIQPAELGDSAMYLCASSFEPRGGYTFGSGTRLTVV.

CDR3 sequence: CATDEGKNGYTF. The CDR3 DNA is TGTGCCACCGACGAAGGGAAGAATGGCTACACCTTC. The V call is TRBV6-6, the J call TRBJ1-2; D unclear. CDR1 is MNHNY, CDR2 SVGAGI, per germline (reference sequence). The CDR3 runs to 12 residues. V dropped 10 bases and J dropped 6 bases, with 15 bases sitting between them.

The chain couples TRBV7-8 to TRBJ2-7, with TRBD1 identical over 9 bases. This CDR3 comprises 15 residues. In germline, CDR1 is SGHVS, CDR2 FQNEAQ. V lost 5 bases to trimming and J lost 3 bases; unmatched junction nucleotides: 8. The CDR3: CASSIGQGIGYEQYF. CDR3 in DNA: TGTGCCAGCAGCATAGGACAGGGGATCGGCTACGAGCAGTACTTC.

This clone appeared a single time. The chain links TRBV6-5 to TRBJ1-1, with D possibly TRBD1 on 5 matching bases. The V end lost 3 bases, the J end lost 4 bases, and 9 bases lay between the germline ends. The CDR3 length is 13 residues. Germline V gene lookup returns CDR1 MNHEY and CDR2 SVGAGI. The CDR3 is CASSYTGGTEAFF. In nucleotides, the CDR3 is TGTGCCAGCAGTTATACGGGGGGCACTGAAGCTTTCTTT.

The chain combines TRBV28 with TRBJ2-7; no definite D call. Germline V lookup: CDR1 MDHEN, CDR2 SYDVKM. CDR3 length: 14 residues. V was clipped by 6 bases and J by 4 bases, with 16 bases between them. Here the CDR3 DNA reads TGTGCCAGCAGCTCAACTTTGGACCGATACGAGCAGTACTTC. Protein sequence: CASSSTLDRYEQYF.

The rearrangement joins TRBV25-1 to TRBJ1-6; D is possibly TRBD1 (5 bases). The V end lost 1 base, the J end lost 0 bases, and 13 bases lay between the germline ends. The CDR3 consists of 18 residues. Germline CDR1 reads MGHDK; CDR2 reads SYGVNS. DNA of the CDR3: TGTGCCAGCAGTGAATTGAGCGGTGACAGCTCCTATAATTCACCCCTCCACTTT. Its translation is CASSELSGDSSYNSPLHF. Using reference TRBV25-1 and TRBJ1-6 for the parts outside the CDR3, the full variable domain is EADIYQTPRYLVIGTGKKITLECSQTMGHDKMYWYQQDPGMELHLIHYSYGVNSTEKGDLSSESTVSRIRTEHFPLTLESARPSHTSQYLCASSELSGDSSYNSPLHFGNGTRLTVT.

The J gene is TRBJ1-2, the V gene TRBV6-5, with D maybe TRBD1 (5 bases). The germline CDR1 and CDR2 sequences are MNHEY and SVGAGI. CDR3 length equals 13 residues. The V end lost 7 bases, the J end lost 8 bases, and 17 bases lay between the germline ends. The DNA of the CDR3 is TGTGCCAGCACCTACGGAGGGGAACAGGGCTACACCTTC. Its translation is CASTYGGEQGYTF.

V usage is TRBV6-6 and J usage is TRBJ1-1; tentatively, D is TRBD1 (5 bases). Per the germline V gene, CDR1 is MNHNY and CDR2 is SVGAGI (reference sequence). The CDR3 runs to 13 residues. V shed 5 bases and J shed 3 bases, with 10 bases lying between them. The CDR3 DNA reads TGTGCCAGCAGTCTACAGGTTTACACTGAAGCTTTCTTT. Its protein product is CASSLQVYTEAFF.

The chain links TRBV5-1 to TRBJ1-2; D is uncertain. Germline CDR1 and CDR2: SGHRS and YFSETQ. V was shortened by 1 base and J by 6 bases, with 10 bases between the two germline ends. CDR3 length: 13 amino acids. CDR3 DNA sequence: TGCGCCAGCAGCTTGATTTTCGAGGATGGCTACACCTTC. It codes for CASSLIFEDGYTF.

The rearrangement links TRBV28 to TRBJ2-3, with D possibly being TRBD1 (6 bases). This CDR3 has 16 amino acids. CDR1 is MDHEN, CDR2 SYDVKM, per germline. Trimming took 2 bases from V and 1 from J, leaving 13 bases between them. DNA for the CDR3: TGTGCCAGCAGTTTAATCGTCAGGGGAGGCACAGATACGCAGTATTTT. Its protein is CASSLIVRGGTDTQYF. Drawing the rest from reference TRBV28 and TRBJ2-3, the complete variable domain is DVKVTQSSRYLVKRTGEKVFLECVQDMDHENMFWYRQDPGLGLRLIYFSYDVKMKEKGDIPEGYSVSREKKERFSLILESASTNQTSMYLCASSLIVRGGTDTQYFGPGTRLTVL.

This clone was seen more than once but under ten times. The CDR3 DNA reads as TGTGCCAGCAGCCAAGGGGACTTTCTACCACCGCCTGAAGCTTTCTTT. This sequence encodes CASSQGDFLPPPEAFF. V usage is TRBV14 and J usage is TRBJ1-1; a possible D gene is TRBD1 (5 bases). The CDR3 runs 16 residues. Germline V gives CDR1 SGHDN, CDR2 FVKESK. The V and J ends lost 1 base and 6 bases respectively, with 18 bases between them.

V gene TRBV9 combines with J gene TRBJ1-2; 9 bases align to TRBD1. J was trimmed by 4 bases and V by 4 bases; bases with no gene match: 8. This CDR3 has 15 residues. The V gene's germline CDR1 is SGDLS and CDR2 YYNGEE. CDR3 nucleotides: TGTGCCAGCAGCTTAGAAGGACAGGGGTTCTATGGCTACACCTTC. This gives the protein CASSLEGQGFYGYTF.

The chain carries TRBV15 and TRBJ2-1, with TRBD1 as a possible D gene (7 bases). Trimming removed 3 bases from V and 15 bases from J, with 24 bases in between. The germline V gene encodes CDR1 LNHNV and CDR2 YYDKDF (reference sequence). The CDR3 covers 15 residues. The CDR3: CATSSPGGAGELLFF. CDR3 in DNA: TGTGCCACCAGCAGCCCAGGGGGAGCGGGCGAGTTGCTGTTCTTC. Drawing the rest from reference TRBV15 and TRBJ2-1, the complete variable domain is DAMVIQNPRYQVTQFGKPVTLSCSQTLNHNVMYWYQQKSSQAPKLLFHYYDKDFNNEADTPDNFQSRRPNTSFCFLDIRSPGLGDTAMYLCATSSPGGAGELLFFGPGTRLTVL.

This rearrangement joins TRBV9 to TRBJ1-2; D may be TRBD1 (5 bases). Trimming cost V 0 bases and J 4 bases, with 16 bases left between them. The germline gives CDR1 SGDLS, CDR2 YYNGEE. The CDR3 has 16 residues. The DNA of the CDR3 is TGTGCCAGCAGCGTAGGAGGGGAGATCATCGGCTATGGCTACACCTTC. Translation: CASSVGGEIIGYGYTF.

The chain's CDR3 is CASSSDWGGEQYF. The CDR3 nucleotides read TGTGCCAGCAGCTCCGATTGGGGAGGCGAGCAGTACTTC. J is TRBJ2-7 and V is TRBV11-3; D might be TRBD2 (6 bases). With 4 bases removed from V and 6 bases from J, the gap between germline ends came to 13 bases. CDR1 is SGHNT, CDR2 YENEEA, per germline. This CDR3 is built from 13 residues. The full variable domain, in which reference TRBV11-3 and TRBJ2-7 provide the parts outside the CDR3, is EAGVVQSPRYKIIEKKQPVAFWCNPISGHNTLYWYLQNLGQGPELLIRYENEEAVDDSQLPKDRFSAERLKGVDSTLKIQPAELGDSAVYLCASSSDWGGEQYFGPGTRLTVT.